The 6 T cell receptor beta chains below were found in one sample sequenced in a study of OX40 agonist ivuxolimab in advanced cancers. Sequencing was performed with immunoSEQ multiplex PCR; in TCRdb, only in-frame clones are kept and a portion is missing. The table shows 25,000 to 30,000 clones, with roughly 84% occurring only once. This sample comprised CD4+ or CD8+ T cells sorted from blood, obtained in a trial of the OX40 agonist ivuxolimab. These TCRs come from an adult with an advanced solid tumor such as melanoma, head and neck, liver or kidney cancer.

The chain links TRBV19 to TRBJ2-3; the match to TRBD2 covers 12 bases. The germline V gene has CDR1 LNHDA and CDR2 SQIVND (reference sequence). V was clipped by 6 bases and J by 0 bases; unmatched bases: 4. CDR3 length: 16 amino acids. The CDR3 coding sequence is TGTGCCAGTAGGACTAGCGGGAGAGGGAGCACAGATACGCAGTATTTT. Translation: CASRTSGRGSTDTQYF.

J is TRBJ2-1 and V is TRBV5-6; 8 nucleotides line up with TRBD2. V gave up 0 bases and J gave up 6 bases; unmatched junction bases: 2. This CDR3 is 14 amino acids long. Germline values: CDR1 SGHDT, CDR2 YYEEEE. The CDR3 sequence is CASSLDLAGNEQFF. The CDR3 DNA follows: TGTGCCAGCAGCTTGGACCTAGCGGGCAATGAGCAGTTCTTC.

The genes are TRBV29-1 and TRBJ2-5; 10 positions match TRBD2. With 3 bases clipped from V and 4 bases from J, the junction kept 11 bases outside the gene matches. Germline CDR1 and CDR2: SQVTM and ANQGSEA. This CDR3 spans 16 amino acids. CDR3 loop: CSVEGLAGVSGETQYF. The DNA of the CDR3 is TGCAGCGTTGAGGGGCTAGCGGGAGTAAGTGGAGAGACCCAGTACTTC.

The chain is built from TRBV5-1 and TRBJ2-3; 12 bases agree with TRBD2. This CDR3 has 16 residues. Germline V gives CDR1 SGHRS, CDR2 YFSETQ. After removal of 3 bases from V and 2 bases from J, the junction contained 4 bases not matched to a gene. The CDR3 here is CASSSRTSGITDTQYF. CDR3 nucleotide sequence: TGCGCCAGCAGCTCACGGACTAGCGGGATCACAGATACGCAGTATTTT.

The chain links TRBV15 to TRBJ1-2; D ambiguous. The germline CDR1 and CDR2 sequences are LNHNV and YYDKDF (reference sequence). The CDR3 runs 16 residues. The V gene lost 5 bases and the J gene lost 5 bases, with 21 bases spanning the gap. CDR3 sequence: CATSPDLQAHFYGYTF. The CDR3 nucleotides are TGTGCCACCAGCCCGGACCTTCAGGCCCATTTTTATGGCTACACCTTC.

The chain recombines TRBV7-9 with TRBJ2-5, with D maybe TRBD2 (6 bases). The germline V gene has CDR1 SEHNR and CDR2 FQNEAQ (reference sequence). This CDR3 contains 13 residues. The germline V and J ends were trimmed by 7 bases and 4 bases, with 13 bases remaining between them. The CDR3 sequence: CASNGGLVETQYF. The CDR3 nucleotides read TGTGCCAGCAACGGGGGATTGGTAGAGACCCAGTACTTC.